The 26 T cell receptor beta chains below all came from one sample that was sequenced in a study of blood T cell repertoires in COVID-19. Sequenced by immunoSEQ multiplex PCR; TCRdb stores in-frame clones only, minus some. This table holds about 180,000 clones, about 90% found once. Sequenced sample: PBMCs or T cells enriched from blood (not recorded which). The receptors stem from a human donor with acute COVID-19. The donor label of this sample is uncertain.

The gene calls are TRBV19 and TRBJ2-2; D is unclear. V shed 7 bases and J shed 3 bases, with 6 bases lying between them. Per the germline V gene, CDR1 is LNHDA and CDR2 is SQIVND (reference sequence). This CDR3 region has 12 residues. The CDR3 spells CASTYHTGELFF. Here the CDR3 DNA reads TGTGCCAGTACTTATCACACCGGGGAGCTGTTTTTT.

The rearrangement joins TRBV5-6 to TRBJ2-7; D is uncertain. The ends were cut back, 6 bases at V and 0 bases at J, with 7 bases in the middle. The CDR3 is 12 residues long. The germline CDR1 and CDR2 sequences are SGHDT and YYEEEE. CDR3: CASTLGSYEQYF. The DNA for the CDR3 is TGTGCCAGCACCCTAGGCTCCTACGAGCAGTACTTC. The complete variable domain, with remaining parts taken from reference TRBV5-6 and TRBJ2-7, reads DAGVTQSPTHLIKTRGQQVTLRCSPKSGHDTVSWYQQALGQGPQFIFQYYEEEERQRGNFPDRFSGHQFPNYSSELNVNALLLGDSALYLCASTLGSYEQYFGPGTRLTVT.

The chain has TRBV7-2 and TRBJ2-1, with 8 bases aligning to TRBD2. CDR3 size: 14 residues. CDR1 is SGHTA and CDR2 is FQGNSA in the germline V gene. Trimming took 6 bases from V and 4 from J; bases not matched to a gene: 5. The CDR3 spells CASRRGDDYNEQFF. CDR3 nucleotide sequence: TGTGCCAGCAGGCGGGGGGACGATTACAATGAGCAGTTCTTC.

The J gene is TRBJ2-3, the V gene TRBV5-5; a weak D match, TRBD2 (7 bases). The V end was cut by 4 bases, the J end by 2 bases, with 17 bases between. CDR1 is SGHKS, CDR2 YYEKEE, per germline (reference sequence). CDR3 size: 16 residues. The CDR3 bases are TGTGCCAGCAGCCCGGGGGGCAGGCCATACACAGATACGCAGTATTTT. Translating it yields CASSPGGRPYTDTQYF. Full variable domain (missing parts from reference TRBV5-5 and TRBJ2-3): DAGVTQSPTHLIKTRGQQVTLRCSPISGHKSVSWYQQVLGQGPQFIFQYYEKEERGRGNFPDRFSARQFPNYSSELNVNALLLGDSALYLCASSPGGRPYTDTQYFGPGTRLTVL.

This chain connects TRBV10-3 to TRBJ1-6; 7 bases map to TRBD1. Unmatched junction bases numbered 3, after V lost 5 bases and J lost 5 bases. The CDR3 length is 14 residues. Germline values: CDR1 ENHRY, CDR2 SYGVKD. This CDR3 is CAISRDSNNSPLHF. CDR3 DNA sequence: TGTGCCATCAGTAGGGACAGCAATAATTCACCCCTCCACTTT.

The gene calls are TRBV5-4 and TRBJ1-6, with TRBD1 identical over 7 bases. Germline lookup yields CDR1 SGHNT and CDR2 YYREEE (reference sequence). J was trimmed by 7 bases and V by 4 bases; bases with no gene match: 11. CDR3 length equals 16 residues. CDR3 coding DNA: TGTGCCAGCAGCCGAGGGGGCAGGACGGAAAATTCACCCCTCCACTTT. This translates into CASSRGGRTENSPLHF.

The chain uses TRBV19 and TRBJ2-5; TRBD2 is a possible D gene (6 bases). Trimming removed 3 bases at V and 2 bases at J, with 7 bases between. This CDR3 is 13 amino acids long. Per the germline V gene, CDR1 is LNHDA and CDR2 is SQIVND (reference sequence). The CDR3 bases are TGTGCCAGTAGTATCGCGGGGCAAGAGACCCAGTACTTC. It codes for CASSIAGQETQYF. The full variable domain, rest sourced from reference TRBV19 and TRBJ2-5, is DGGITQSPKYLFRKEGQNVTLSCEQNLNHDAMYWYRQDPGQGLRLIYYSQIVNDFQKGDIAEGYSVSREKKESFPLTVTSAQKNPTAFYLCASSIAGQETQYFGPGTRLLVL.

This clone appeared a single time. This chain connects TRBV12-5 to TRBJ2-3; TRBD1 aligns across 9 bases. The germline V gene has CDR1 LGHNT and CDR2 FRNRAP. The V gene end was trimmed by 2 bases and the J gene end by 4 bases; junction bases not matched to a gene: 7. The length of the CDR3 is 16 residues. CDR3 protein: CASGLPPRDRADTQYF. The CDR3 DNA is TGTGCTAGTGGTTTGCCCCCTCGGGACAGGGCAGATACGCAGTATTTT.

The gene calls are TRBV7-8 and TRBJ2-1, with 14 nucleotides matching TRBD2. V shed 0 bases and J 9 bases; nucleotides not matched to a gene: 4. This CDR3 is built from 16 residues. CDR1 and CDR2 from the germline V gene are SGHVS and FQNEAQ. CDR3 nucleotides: TGTGCCAGCAGCTTAGCGAGACTAGCGGGGGGGCGTGAGCAGTTCTTC. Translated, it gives CASSLARLAGGREQFF. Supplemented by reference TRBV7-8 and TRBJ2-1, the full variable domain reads GAGVSQSPRYKVAKRGQDVALRCDPISGHVSLFWYQQALGQGPEFLTYFQNEAQLDKSGLPSDRFFAERPEGSVSTLKIQRTQQEDSAVYLCASSLARLAGGREQFFGPGTRLTVL.

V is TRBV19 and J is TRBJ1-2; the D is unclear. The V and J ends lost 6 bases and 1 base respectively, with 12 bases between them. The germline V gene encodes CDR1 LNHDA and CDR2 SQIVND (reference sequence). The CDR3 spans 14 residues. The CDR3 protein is CASSPGSGNYGYTF. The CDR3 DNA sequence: TGTGCCAGTAGCCCCGGGAGTGGTAACTATGGCTACACCTTC.

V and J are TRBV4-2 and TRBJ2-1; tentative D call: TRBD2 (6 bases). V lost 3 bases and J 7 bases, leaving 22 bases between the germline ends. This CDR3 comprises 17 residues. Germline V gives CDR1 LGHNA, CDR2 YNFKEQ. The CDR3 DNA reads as TGTGCCAGCAGCCAGACCCCCCCTAGCGCCGAAGGGAATGAGCAGTTCTTC. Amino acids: CASSQTPPSAEGNEQFF.

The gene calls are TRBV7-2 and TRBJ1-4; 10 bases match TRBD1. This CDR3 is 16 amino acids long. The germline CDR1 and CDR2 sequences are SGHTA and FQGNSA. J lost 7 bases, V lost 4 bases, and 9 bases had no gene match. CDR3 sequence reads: CASSSGGGTGVEKLFF. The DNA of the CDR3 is TGTGCCAGCAGCTCCGGAGGTGGGACAGGGGTTGAAAAACTGTTTTTT.

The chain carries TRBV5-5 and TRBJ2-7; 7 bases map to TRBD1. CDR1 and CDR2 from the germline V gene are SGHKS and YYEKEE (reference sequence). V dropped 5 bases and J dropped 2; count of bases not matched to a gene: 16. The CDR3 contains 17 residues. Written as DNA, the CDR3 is TGTGCCAGCAGTTGGGGGACAGACGACCTGCGGCCCTACGAGCAGTACTTC. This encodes CASSWGTDDLRPYEQYF.

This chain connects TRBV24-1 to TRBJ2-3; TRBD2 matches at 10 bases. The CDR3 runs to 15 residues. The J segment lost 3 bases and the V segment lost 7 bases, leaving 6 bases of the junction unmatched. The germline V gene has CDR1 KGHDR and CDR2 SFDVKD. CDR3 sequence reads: CATSGAGGTTDTQYF. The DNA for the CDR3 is TGTGCCACCAGCGGAGCGGGGGGGACGACAGATACGCAGTATTTT.

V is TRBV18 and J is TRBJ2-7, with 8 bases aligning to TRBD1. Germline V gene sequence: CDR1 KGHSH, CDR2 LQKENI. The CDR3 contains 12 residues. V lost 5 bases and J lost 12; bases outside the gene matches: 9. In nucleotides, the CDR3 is TGTGCCAGCTCAACCGACAGGGGCGTAGGGTACTTC. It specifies CASSTDRGVGYF.

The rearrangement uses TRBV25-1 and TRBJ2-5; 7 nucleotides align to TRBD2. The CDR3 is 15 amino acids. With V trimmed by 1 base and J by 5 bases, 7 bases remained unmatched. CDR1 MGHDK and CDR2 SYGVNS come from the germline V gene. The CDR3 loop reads CASSEFSGEGETQYF. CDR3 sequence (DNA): TGTGCCAGCAGTGAATTTTCTGGGGAGGGGGAGACCCAGTACTTC.

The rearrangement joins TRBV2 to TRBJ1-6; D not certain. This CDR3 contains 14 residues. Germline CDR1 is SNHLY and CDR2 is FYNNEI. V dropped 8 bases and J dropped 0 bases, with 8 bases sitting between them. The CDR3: CASLESSYNSPLHF. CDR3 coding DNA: TGTGCCAGCCTGGAGAGCTCCTATAATTCACCCCTCCACTTT.

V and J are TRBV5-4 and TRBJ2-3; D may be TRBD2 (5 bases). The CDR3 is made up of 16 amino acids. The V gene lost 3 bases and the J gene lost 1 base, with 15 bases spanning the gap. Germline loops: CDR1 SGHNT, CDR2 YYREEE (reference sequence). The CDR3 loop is CASSSASSPRTDTQYF. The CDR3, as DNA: TGTGCCAGCAGCTCAGCTAGCAGCCCGCGCACAGATACGCAGTATTTT.

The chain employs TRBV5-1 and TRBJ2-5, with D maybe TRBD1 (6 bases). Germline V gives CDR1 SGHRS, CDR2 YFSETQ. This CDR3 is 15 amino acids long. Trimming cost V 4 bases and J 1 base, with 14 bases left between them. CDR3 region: CASSLGQLLQETQYF. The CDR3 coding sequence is TGCGCCAGCAGCCTGGGACAACTCCTCCAAGAGACCCAGTACTTC. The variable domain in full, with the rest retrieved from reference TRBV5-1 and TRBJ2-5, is KAGVTQTPRYLIKTRGQQVTLSCSPISGHRSVSWYQQTPGQGLQFLFEYFSETQRNKGNFPGRFSGRQFSNSRSEMNVSTLELGDSALYLCASSLGQLLQETQYFGPGTRLLVL.

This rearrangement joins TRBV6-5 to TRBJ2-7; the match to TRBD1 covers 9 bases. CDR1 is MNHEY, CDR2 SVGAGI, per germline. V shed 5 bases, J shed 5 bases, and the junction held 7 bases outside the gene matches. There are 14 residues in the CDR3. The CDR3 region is CASSTGTGFHEQYF. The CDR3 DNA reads TGTGCCAGCAGTACCGGGACAGGGTTTCACGAGCAGTACTTC.

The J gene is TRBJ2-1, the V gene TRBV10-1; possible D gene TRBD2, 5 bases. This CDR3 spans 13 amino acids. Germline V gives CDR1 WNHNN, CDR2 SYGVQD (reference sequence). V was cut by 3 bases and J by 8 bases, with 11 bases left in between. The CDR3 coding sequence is TGCGCCAGCAGTGAAGGCAGTAGCGATGAGCAGTTCTTC. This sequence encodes CASSEGSSDEQFF.

CDR3 region: CASSLTGYGEKLFF. In DNA, the CDR3 is TGTGCCAGCAGCCTAACGGGGTATGGTGAAAAACTGTTTTTT. The chain couples TRBV7-9 to TRBJ1-4; no clear D gene. CDR1 and CDR2 (germline): SEHNR, FQNEAQ (reference sequence). CDR3 length equals 14 residues. The V end lost 5 bases, the J end lost 7 bases, and 14 bases lay between the germline ends. The full variable domain, its missing parts supplied by reference TRBV7-9 and TRBJ1-4, is DTGVSQNPRHKITKRGQNVTFRCDPISEHNRLYWYRQTLGQGPEFLTYFQNEAQLEKSRLLSDRFSAERPKGSFSTLEIQRTEQGDSAMYLCASSLTGYGEKLFFGSGTQLSVL.

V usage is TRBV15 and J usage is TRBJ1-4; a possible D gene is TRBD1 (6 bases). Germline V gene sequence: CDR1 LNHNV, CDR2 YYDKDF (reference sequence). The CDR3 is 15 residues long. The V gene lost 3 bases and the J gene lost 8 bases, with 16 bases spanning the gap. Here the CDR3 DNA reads TGTGCCACCAGCAGGAGTCAGGGACAAGGCGAAAAACTGTTTTTT. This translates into CATSRSQGQGEKLFF.

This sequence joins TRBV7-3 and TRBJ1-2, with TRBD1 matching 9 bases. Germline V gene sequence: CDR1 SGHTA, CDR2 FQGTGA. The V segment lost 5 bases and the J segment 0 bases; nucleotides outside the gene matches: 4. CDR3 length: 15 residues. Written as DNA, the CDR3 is TGTGCCAGCAGCGTCACAGGGGGCGCTAACTATGGCTACACCTTC. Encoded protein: CASSVTGGANYGYTF. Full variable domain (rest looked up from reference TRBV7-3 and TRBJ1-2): GAGVSQTPSNKVTEKGKYVELRCDPISGHTALYWYRQSLGQGPEFLIYFQGTGAADDSGLPNDRFFAVRPEGSVSTLKIQRTERGDSAVYLCASSVTGGANYGYTFGSGTRLTVV.

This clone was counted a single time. The CDR3 protein is CACPAVPRGDYGYTF. CDR3 nucleotides: TGTGCCTGCCCAGCGGTCCCCAGGGGGGACTATGGCTACACCTTC. J is TRBJ1-2 and V is TRBV30; TRBD1 aligns across 7 bases. Looked up from germline, CDR1 is GTSNPN and CDR2 is SVGIG (reference sequence). This CDR3 region has 15 residues. With 6 bases clipped from V and 3 bases from J, the junction kept 13 bases outside the gene matches.

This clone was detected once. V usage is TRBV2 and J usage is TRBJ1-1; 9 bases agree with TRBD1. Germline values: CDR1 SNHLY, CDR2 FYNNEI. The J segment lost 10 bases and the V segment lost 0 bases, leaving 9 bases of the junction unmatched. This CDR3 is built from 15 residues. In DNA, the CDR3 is TGTGCCAGCAGTGAAGCGGGACAGGGCATGGTTCGAGCTTTCTTT. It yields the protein CASSEAGQGMVRAFF.